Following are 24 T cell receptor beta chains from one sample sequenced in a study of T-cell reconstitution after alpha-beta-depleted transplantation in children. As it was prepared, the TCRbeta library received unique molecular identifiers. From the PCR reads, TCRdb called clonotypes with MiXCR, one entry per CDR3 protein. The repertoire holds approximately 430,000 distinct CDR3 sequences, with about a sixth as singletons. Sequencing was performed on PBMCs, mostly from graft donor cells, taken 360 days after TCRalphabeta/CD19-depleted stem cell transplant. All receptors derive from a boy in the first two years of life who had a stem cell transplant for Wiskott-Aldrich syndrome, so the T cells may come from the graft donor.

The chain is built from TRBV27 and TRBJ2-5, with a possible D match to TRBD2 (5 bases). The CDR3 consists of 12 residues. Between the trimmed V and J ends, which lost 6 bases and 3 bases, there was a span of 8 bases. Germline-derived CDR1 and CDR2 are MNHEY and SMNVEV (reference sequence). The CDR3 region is CASRSGEETQYF. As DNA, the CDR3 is TGTGCCAGCAGAAGCGGAGAAGAGACCCAGTACTTC.

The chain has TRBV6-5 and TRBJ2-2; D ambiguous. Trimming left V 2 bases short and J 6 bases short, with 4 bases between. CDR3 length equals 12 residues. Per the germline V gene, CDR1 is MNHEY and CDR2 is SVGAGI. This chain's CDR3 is CASSYNPGELFF. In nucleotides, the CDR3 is TGTGCCAGCAGTTACAACCCCGGGGAGCTGTTTTTT.

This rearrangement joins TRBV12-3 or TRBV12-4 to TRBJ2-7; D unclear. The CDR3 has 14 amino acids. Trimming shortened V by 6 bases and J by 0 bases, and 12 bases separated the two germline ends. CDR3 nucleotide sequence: TGTGCCAGCAGCTGCTACCCTCGCTCCTACGAGCAGTACTTC. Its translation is CASSCYPRSYEQYF.

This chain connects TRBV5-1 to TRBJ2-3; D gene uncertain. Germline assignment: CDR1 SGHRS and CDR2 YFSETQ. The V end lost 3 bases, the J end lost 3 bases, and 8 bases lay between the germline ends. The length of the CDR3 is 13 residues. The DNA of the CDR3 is TGCGCCAGCAGCTCTGACCCTACAGATACGCAGTATTTT. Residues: CASSSDPTDTQYF.

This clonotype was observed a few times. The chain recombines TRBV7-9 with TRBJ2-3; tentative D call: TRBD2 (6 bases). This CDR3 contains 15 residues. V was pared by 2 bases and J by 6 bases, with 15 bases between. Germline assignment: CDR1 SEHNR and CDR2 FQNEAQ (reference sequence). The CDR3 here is CASSLLGGNMDTQYF. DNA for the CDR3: TGTGCCAGCAGCTTACTTGGCGGGAATATGGATACGCAGTATTTT.

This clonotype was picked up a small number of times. As DNA, the CDR3 is TGCGCCAGCAGCCAAGACAGGCAGTTAAGCGAGCAGTACTTC. This translates into CASSQDRQLSEQYF. The chain carries TRBV4-3 and TRBJ2-7; unclear D gene. Per germline, CDR1 LGHNA and CDR2 YSLEER. CDR3 size: 14 residues. Trimming cost V 0 bases and J 6 bases, with 12 bases left between them.

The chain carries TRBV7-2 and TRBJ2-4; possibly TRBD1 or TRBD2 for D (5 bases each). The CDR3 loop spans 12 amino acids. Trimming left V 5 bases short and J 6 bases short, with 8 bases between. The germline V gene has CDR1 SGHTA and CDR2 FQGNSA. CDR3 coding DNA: TGTGCCAGCAGCCCTGGGGGAAACATTCAGTACTTC. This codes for CASSPGGNIQYF.

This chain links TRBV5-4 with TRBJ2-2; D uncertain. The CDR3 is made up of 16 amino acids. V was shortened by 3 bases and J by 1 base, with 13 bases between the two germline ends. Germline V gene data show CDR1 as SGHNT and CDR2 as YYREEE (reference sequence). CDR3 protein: CASSSRPSMNTGELFF. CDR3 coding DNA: TGTGCCAGCAGCTCCCGACCTAGTATGAACACCGGGGAGCTGTTTTTT.

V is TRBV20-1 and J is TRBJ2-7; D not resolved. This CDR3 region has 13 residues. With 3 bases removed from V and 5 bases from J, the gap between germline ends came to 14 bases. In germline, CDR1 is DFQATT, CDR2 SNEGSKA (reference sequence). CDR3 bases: TGCAGTGCTAGTAAACCTGGGGTACACGAGCAGTACTTC. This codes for CSASKPGVHEQYF.

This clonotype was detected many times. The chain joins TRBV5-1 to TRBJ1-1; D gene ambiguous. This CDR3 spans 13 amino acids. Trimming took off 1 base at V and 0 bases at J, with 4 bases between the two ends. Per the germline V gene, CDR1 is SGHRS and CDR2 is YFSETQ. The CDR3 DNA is TGCGCCAGCAGCTTGTCTGTGAACACTGAAGCTTTCTTT. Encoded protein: CASSLSVNTEAFF.

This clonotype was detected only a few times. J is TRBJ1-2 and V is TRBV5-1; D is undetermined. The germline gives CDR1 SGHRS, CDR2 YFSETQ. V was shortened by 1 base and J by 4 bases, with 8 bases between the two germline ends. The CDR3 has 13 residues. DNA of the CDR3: TGCGCCAGCAGCTTGCCATCCCCCTATGGCTACACCTTC. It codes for CASSLPSPYGYTF.

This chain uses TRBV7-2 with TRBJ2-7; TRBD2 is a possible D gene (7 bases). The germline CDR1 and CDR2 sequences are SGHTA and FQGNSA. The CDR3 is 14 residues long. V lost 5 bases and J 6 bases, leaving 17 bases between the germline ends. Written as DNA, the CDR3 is TGTGCCAGCAGCCGTGGCGGGAGAGGGGGCGAGCAGTACTTC. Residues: CASSRGGRGGEQYF.

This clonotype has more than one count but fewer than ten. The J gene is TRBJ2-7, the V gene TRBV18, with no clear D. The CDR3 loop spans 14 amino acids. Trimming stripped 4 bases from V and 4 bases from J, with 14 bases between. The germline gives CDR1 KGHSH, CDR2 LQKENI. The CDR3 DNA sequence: TGTGCCAGCTCACTGCTCCATCCTTCGTACGAGCAGTACTTC. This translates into CASSLLHPSYEQYF.

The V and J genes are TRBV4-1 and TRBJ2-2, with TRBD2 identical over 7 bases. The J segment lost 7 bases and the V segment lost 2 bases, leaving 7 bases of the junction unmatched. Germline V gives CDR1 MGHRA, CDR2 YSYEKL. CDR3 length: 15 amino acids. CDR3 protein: CASSQSLTGGGELFF. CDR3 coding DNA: TGCGCCAGCAGCCAATCTCTTACGGGGGGCGGGGAGCTGTTTTTT.

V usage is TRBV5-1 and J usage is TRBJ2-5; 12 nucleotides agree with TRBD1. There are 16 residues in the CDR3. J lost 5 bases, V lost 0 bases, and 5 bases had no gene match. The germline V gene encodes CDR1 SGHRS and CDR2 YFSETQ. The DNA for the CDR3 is TGCGCCAGCAGCTTGGCCGGGACAGGGGGCCGGGAGACCCAGTACTTC. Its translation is CASSLAGTGGRETQYF.

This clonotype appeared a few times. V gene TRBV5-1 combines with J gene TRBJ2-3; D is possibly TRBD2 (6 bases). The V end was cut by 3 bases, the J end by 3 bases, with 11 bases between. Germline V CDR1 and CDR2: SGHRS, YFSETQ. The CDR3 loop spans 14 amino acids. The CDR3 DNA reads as TGCGCCAGCAGCTGGGGGACTCGGACAGATACGCAGTATTTT. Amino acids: CASSWGTRTDTQYF.

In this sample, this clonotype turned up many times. The CDR3 sequence is CSVGRDRVFQETQYF. The CDR3 DNA follows: TGCAGCGTAGGCCGGGACAGGGTCTTCCAAGAGACCCAGTACTTC. The rearrangement joins TRBV29-1 to TRBJ2-5; 9 bases line up with TRBD1. This CDR3 contains 15 residues. The V segment lost 6 bases and the J segment 1 base; nucleotides outside the gene matches: 9. Germline V CDR1 and CDR2: SQVTM, ANQGSEA. The entire variable domain, with the rest obtained from reference TRBV29-1 and TRBJ2-5, is as follows: SAVISQKPSRDICQRGTSLTIQCQVDSQVTMMFWYRQQPGQSLTLIATANQGSEATYESGFVIDKFPISRPNLTFSTLTVSNMSPEDSSIYLCSVGRDRVFQETQYFGPGTRLLVL.

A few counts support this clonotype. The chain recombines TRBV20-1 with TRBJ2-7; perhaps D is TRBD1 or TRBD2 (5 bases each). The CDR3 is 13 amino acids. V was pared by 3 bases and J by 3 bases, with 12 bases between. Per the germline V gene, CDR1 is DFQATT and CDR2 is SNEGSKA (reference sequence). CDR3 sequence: CSARGSGGYEQYF. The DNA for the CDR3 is TGCAGTGCTAGGGGGAGTGGGGGCTACGAGCAGTACTTC.

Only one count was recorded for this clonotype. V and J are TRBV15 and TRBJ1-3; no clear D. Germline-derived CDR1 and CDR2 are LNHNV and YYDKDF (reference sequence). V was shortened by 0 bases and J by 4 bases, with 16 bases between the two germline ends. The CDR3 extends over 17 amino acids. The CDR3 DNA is TGTGCCACCAGCAGAGACCCACCAACTAGAGTGGGAAACACCATATATTTT. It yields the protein CATSRDPPTRVGNTIYF.

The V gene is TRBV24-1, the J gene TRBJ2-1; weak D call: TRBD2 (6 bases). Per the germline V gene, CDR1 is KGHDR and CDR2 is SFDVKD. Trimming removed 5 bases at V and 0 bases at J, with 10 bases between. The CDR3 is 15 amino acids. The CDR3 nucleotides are TGTGCCACCAGTGGGCGGGGACGCTCCTACAATGAGCAGTTCTTC. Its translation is CATSGRGRSYNEQFF.

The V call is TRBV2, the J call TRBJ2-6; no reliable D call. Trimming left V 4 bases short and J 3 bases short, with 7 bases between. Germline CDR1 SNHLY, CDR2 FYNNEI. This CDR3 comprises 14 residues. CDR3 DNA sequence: TGTGCCAGCAGTGTTAGAGGTGGGGCCAACGTCCTGACTTTC. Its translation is CASSVRGGANVLTF.

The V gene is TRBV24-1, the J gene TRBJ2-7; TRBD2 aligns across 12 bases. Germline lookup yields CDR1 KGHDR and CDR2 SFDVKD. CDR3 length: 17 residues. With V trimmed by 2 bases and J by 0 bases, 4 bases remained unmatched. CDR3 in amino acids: CATSDSETSGGSYEQYF. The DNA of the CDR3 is TGTGCCACCAGTGATTCCGAGACTAGCGGGGGCTCCTACGAGCAGTACTTC.

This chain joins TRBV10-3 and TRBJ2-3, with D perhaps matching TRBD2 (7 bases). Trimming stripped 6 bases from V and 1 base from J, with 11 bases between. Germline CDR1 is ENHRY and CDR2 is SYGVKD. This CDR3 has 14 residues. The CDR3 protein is CAIRPGGGTDTQYF. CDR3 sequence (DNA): TGTGCCATCAGACCGGGGGGCGGCACAGATACGCAGTATTTT.

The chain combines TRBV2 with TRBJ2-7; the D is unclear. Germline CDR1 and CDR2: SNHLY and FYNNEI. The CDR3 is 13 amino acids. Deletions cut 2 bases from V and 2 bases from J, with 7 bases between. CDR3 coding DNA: TGTGCCAGCAGTGAACAGGAGACCTACGAGCAGTACTTC. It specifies CASSEQETYEQYF.